The 11 T cell receptor beta chains presented below share a single source sample, sequenced in a study of T cell responses to AZD1222 COVID-19 vaccine. Assay used: immunoSEQ multiplex PCR; TCRdb lists only in-frame clones, some missing. Here the sample spans 120,000 to 150,000 clones, roughly 87% being singletons. This sample comprised peripheral blood, obtained on day 0 of AZD1222 vaccination. All receptors come from an adult in good health.

This sequence joins TRBV6-6 and TRBJ2-5, with 7 bases lining up with TRBD2. Germline trimming cut 2 bases from V and 4 bases from J; bases unmatched to any gene: 4. In germline, CDR1 is MNHNY, CDR2 SVGAGI (reference sequence). This CDR3 has 14 residues. CDR3 amino acids: CASSYGRGRETQYF. The CDR3 DNA is TGTGCCAGCAGTTACGGGCGGGGGAGAGAGACCCAGTACTTC.

The chain uses TRBV7-3 and TRBJ2-3, with D possibly TRBD2 on 6 matching bases. CDR3 length: 13 amino acids. Deletions cut 4 bases from V and 9 bases from J, with 14 bases between. Germline values: CDR1 SGHTA, CDR2 FQGTGA. CDR3 in amino acids: CASSSGTYTTQYF. In DNA form, the CDR3 reads TGTGCCAGCAGCTCCGGGACTTATACGACGCAGTATTTT.

The rearrangement uses TRBV11-3 and TRBJ2-7; 8 bases are shared with TRBD1. V lost 5 bases, J lost 3 bases, and 3 bases stayed unmatched. This CDR3 has 13 amino acids. Germline V lookup: CDR1 SGHNT, CDR2 YENEEA. CDR3 residues: CASSVTGGYEQYF. The CDR3 DNA reads as TGTGCCAGCAGCGTCACAGGGGGCTACGAGCAGTACTTC.

The chain combines TRBV12-5 with TRBJ2-2; 10 nucleotides match TRBD1. Germline assignment: CDR1 LGHNT and CDR2 FRNRAP. The CDR3 covers 16 residues. The V gene end was trimmed by 6 bases and the J gene end by 7 bases; junction bases not matched to a gene: 11. The CDR3 protein is CASGRGDRGYSGELFF. CDR3 in DNA: TGTGCTAGTGGCCGCGGGGACAGGGGATATAGCGGGGAGCTGTTTTTT.

The V call is TRBV7-2, the J call TRBJ1-2; D is perhaps TRBD1 (5 bases). The V gene's germline CDR1 is SGHTA and CDR2 FQGNSA. Trimming shortened V by 3 bases and J by 6 bases, and 14 bases separated the two germline ends. The CDR3 totals 14 residues. This CDR3 reads CASSFTIAGDGYTF. CDR3 bases: TGTGCCAGCAGCTTCACAATAGCGGGGGATGGCTACACCTTC.

The chain recombines TRBV9 with TRBJ2-1, with 8 bases that match TRBD2. Germline CDR1 and CDR2: SGDLS and YYNGEE. V lost 4 bases and J lost 0; bases outside the gene matches: 3. The CDR3 is 15 residues long. The CDR3 bases are TGTGCCAGCAGCCCAGCGGGAGACTCCTACAATGAGCAGTTCTTC. It encodes CASSPAGDSYNEQFF. The complete variable domain, with remaining parts taken from reference TRBV9 and TRBJ2-1, reads DSGVTQTPKHLITATGQRVTLRCSPRSGDLSVYWYQQSLDQGLQFLIQYYNGEERAKGNILERFSAQQFPDLHSELNLSSLELGDSALYFCASSPAGDSYNEQFFGPGTRLTVL.

This chain uses TRBV5-1 with TRBJ1-2; 8 positions match TRBD1. V shed 2 bases and J 5 bases; nucleotides not matched to a gene: 2. The CDR3 has 13 amino acids. Germline V CDR1 and CDR2: SGHRS, YFSETQ. The CDR3 here is CASSLQGEYGYTF. The CDR3 bases are TGCGCCAGCAGCTTACAGGGGGAATATGGCTACACCTTC.

The CDR3 reads CASSQEVGGRAVGNEQFF. For the CDR3, the DNA is TGTGCCAGCAGCCAAGAGGTTGGCGGGAGGGCAGTGGGGAATGAGCAGTTCTTC. V gene TRBV3-1 (or the pseudogene TRBV3-2) combines with J gene TRBJ2-1; 9 bases match TRBD2. Losses at the gene ends were 0 bases for V and 7 bases for J; bases not matched to a gene: 13. The germline gives CDR1 LGHDT, CDR2 YNNKEL (reference sequence). CDR3 length equals 18 residues.

The rearrangement links TRBV28 to TRBJ1-2, with 9 bases matching TRBD1. Per germline, CDR1 MDHEN and CDR2 SYDVKM. V lost 5 bases and J lost 6; bases outside the gene matches: 4. CDR3 size: 13 residues. CDR3 sequence: CASSPTGGHGYTF. In DNA form, the CDR3 reads TGTGCCAGCAGTCCTACAGGGGGCCATGGCTACACCTTC.

The CDR3 region has the DNA TGTGCCAGCCGAAATTCCGGGACGGGGAATGAAAAACTGTTTTTT. The encoded protein is CASRNSGTGNEKLFF. This chain joins TRBV6-5 and TRBJ1-4; weak D call: TRBD1 (5 bases). Between the trimmed V and J ends, which lost 8 bases and 5 bases, there was a span of 18 bases. Per the germline V gene, CDR1 is MNHEY and CDR2 is SVGAGI. CDR3 length: 15 residues.

The V and J genes are TRBV28 and TRBJ2-1, with 8 nucleotides matching TRBD2. From germline, CDR1 is MDHEN and CDR2 SYDVKM. V lost 5 bases to trimming and J lost 5 bases; unmatched junction nucleotides: 8. The CDR3 sequence is 15 residues long. CDR3 region: CASSESGSGNNEQFF. The CDR3 coding sequence is TGTGCCAGCAGTGAAAGCGGGAGCGGTAACAATGAGCAGTTCTTC.